The rows below give T cell receptor beta chains drawn from one sample of a study of blood T cell repertoires in COVID-19. Data came from immunoSEQ multiplex PCR; TCRdb stores just in-frame clones and leaves some out. This table has approximately 280,000 clones, around 84% appearing once. Specimen: PBMCs or T cells enriched from blood (not recorded which). The receptor source for this set is a woman between 50 and 59 years old who had recovered from COVID-19. Both conserved end residues are part of each CDR3. The D gene is left open where the match is weak. Clone size, where shown, is once, few, many, or a class for clones that have expanded.

v_gene: TRBV5-1
d_gene: .
abundance: .
j_gene: TRBJ2-3
CDR3aa: CASSLQGRDTQYF
CDR3nt: TGCGCCAGCAGCTTGCAGGGTCGAGATACGCAGTATTTT

v_gene: TRBV30
d_gene: .
abundance: once
j_gene: TRBJ1-4
CDR3aa: CAWGHSGTSNEKLFF
CDR3nt: TGTGCCTGGGGTCACTCCGGGACATCTAATGAAAAACTGTTTTTT

v_gene: TRBV19
d_gene: TRBD1
abundance: .
j_gene: TRBJ1-5
CDR3aa: CASSERGLRGNQPQHF
CDR3nt: TGTGCCAGTAGTGAGAGGGGGCTTAGGGGCAATCAGCCCCAGCATTTT

v_gene: TRBV28
d_gene: .
abundance: .
j_gene: TRBJ1-2
CDR3aa: CASSRTGLSDGYTF
CDR3nt: TGTGCCAGCAGTAGAACAGGGCTGAGTGATGGCTACACCTTC

v_gene: TRBV15
d_gene: .
abundance: .
j_gene: TRBJ1-5
CDR3aa: CATSRVVAEGQPQHF
CDR3nt: TGTGCCACCAGCAGAGTAGTGGCCGAGGGTCAGCCCCAGCATTTT

v_gene: TRBV19
d_gene: .
abundance: .
j_gene: TRBJ1-1
CDR3aa: CASSNNGGRKMNTEAFF
CDR3nt: TGTGCCAGTAGTAATAATGGGGGCCGTAAAATGAACACTGAAGCTTTCTTT

v_gene: TRBV7-9
d_gene: .
abundance: .
j_gene: TRBJ1-1
CDR3aa: CASSPTTTTANTEAFF
CDR3nt: TGTGCCAGCAGCCCTACCACTACGACGGCGAACACTGAAGCTTTCTTT

v_gene: TRBV27
d_gene: .
abundance: .
j_gene: TRBJ1-1
CDR3aa: CASLSGRGAEAFF
CDR3nt: TGTGCCAGCCTCAGTGGGCGGGGGGCTGAAGCTTTCTTT

v_gene: TRBV18
d_gene: .
abundance: .
j_gene: TRBJ1-2
CDR3aa: CASSSSGQNYGYTF
CDR3nt: TGTGCCAGCTCCTCGTCGGGACAAAACTATGGCTACACCTTC

v_gene: TRBV21-1
d_gene: .
abundance: once
j_gene: TRBJ2-2
CDR3aa: CASSKATGQGLGELFF
CDR3nt: TGTGCCAGCAGCAAAGCGACGGGACAGGGCCTCGGGGAGCTGTTTTTT

v_gene: TRBV5-1
d_gene: .
abundance: .
j_gene: TRBJ2-1
CDR3aa: CASSRGASYNEQFF
CDR3nt: TGCGCCAGCAGCCGGGGGGCTTCCTACAATGAGCAGTTCTTC

v_gene: TRBV11-3
d_gene: .
abundance: .
j_gene: TRBJ1-1
CDR3aa: CASSLGGGNTEAFF
CDR3nt: TGTGCCAGCAGCTTAGGCGGCGGCAACACTGAAGCTTTCTTT

v_gene: TRBV11-2
d_gene: .
abundance: .
j_gene: TRBJ1-3
CDR3aa: CASSQNRVRGNTIYF
CDR3nt: TGTGCCAGCAGCCAAAACAGGGTGCGTGGAAACACCATATATTTT

v_gene: TRBV6-5
d_gene: TRBD1
abundance: .
j_gene: TRBJ1-5
CDR3aa: CASNRQGEQPQHF
CDR3nt: TGTGCCAGCAATCGACAGGGTGAGCAGCCCCAGCATTTT

v_gene: TRBV29-1
d_gene: .
abundance: .
j_gene: TRBJ2-1
CDR3aa: CSVNPGGEQFF
CDR3nt: TGCAGCGTAAATCCTGGGGGGGAGCAGTTCTTC

v_gene: TRBV24-1
d_gene: TRBD1
abundance: .
j_gene: TRBJ2-7
CDR3aa: CATSDTGTGSYEQYF
CDR3nt: TGTGCCACCAGTGACACCGGGACAGGATCCTACGAGCAGTACTTC